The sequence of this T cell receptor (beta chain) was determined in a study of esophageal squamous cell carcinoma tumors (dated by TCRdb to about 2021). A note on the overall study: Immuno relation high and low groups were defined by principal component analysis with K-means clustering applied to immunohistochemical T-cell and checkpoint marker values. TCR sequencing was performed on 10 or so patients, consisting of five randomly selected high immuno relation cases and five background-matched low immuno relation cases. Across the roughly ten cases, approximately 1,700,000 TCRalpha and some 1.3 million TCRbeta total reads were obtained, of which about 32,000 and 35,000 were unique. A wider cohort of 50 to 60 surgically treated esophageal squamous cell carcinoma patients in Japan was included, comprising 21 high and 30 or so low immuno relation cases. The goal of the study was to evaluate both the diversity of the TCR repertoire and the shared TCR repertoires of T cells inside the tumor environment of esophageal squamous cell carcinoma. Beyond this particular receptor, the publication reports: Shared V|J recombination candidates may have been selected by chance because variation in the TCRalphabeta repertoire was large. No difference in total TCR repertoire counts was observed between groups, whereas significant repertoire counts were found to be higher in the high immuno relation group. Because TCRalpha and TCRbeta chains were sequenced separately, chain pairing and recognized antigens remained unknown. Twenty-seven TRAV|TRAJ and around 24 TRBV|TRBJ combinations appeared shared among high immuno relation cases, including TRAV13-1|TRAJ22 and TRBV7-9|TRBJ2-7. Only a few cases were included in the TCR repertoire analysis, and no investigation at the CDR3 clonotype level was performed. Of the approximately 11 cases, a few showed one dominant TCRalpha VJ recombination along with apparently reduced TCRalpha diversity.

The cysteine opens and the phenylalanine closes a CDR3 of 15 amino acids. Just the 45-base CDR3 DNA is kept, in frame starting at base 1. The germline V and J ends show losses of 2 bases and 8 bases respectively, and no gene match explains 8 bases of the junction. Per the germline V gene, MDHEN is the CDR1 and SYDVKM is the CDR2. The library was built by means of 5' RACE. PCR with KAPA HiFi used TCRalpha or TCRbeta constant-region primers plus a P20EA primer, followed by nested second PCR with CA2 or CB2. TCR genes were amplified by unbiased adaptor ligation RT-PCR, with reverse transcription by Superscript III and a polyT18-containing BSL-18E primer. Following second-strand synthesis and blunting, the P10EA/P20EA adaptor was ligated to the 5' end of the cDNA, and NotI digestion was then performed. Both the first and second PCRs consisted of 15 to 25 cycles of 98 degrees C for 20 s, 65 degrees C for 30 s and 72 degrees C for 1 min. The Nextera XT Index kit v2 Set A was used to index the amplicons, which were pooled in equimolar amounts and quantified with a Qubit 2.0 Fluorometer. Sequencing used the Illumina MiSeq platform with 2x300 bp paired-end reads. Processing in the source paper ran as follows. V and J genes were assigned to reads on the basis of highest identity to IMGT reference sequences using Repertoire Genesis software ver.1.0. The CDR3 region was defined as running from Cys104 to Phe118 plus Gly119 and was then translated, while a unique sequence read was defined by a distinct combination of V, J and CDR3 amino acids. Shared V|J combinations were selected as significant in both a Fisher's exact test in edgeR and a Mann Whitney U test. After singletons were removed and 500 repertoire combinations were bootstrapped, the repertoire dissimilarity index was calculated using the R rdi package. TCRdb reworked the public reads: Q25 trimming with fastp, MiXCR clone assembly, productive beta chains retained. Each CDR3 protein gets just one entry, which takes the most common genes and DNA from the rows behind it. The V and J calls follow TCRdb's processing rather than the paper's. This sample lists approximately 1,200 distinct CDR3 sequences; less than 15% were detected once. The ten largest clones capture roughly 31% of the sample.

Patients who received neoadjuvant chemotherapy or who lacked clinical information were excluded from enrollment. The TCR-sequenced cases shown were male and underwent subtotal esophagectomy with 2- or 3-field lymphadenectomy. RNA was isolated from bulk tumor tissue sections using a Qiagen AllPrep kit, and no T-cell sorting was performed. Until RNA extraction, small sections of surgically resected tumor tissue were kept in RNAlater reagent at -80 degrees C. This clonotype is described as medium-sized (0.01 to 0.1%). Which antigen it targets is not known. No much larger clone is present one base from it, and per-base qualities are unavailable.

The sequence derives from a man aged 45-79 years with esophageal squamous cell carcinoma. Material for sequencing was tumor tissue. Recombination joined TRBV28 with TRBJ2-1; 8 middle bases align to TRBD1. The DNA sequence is TGTGCCAGCAGTTTAGATCAGGGGGCCGTCGATGAGCAGTTCTTC. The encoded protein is CASSLDQGAVDEQFF.